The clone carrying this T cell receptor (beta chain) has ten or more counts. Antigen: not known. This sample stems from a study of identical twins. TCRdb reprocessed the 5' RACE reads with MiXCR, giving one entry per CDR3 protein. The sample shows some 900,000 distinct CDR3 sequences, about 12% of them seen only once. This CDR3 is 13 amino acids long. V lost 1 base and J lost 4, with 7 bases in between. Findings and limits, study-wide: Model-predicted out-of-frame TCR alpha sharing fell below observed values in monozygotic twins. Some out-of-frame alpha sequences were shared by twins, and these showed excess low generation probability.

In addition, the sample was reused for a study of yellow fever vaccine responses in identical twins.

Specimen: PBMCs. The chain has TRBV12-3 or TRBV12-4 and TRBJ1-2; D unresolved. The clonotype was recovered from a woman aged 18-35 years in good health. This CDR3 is CASSLGRFYGYTF. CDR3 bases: TGTGCCAGCAGTTTAGGTCGGTTCTATGGCTACACCTTC.